This is a list of T cell receptor beta chains from one sample in a study of T cell clonotyping in hematopoietic cell transplantation. TCRdb's table, derived via immunoSEQ multiplex PCR, lists solely in-frame clones and lacks some. The sample contains about 6,800 clones, roughly 98% of which appear only once. The material was PBMCs, obtained 30 days after allogeneic stem cell transplant. These receptors all come from a male patient aged 60 to 75 who had an allogeneic stem cell transplant from a related donor, so the T cells may come from the graft donor. Some clones in this sample may be carry-over from other donors' samples. Each CDR3 is given with its conserved first and last residue. Each record gives: V gene, J gene, CDR3 length, D gene, clone size, CDR3 DNA, CDR3 protein. The D gene is left open where the match is weak. The size entry is marked missing in some rows and otherwise reads once, few, many or a size class.

TRBV6-6	TRBJ2-6	16	NA	NA	TGTGCCAGCAGTTACTCGATCAGCCCTGGGGCCAACGTCCTGACTTTC	CASSYSISPGANVLTF
TRBV15	TRBJ2-7	17	TRBD2	NA	TGTGCCACCAGCAGAGATTCCCTAGCGGGGCACTCCTACGAGCAGTACTTC	CATSRDSLAGHSYEQYF
TRBV5-4	TRBJ1-1	13	NA	NA	TGTGCCAGCAGCTCGGACCCCTCCCTGCGAGCTTTCTTT	CASSSDPSLRAFF
TRBV30	TRBJ1-6	14	NA	NA	TGTGCCTGGAGACCAGATCTTGTAAATTCACCCCTCCACTTT	CAWRPDLVNSPLHF
TRBV19	TRBJ1-2	12	NA	NA	TGTGCCAGTAGTAAGGACGACTATGGCTACACCTTC	CASSKDDYGYTF
TRBV6-5	TRBJ1-2	16	NA	NA	TGTGCCAGCAGTTCCCCGCGGAGGTCCACTAACTATGGCTACACCTTC	CASSSPRRSTNYGYTF
TRBV9	TRBJ1-4	14	NA	NA	TGTGCCAGCAGCGTAGACAGCACTAATGAAAAACTGTTTTTT	CASSVDSTNEKLFF
TRBV27	TRBJ1-4	13	NA	NA	TGTGCCAGCAGTCGCTTGGGAGGTGAAAAACTGTTTTTT	CASSRLGGEKLFF
TRBV6-5	TRBJ1-2	15	NA	NA	TGTGCCAGCTGGGGGACAACCAGGGGAACCTATGGCTACACCTTC	CASWGTTRGTYGYTF
TRBV5-1	TRBJ2-5	16	TRBD1	NA	TGCGCCAGCAGACCGGTCCAGACAGGGACCCAAGAGACCCAGTACTTC	CASRPVQTGTQETQYF
TRBV4-3	TRBJ1-2	14	TRBD1	NA	TGCGCCAGCAGCCCAGGACAGGGGTCTTATGGCTACACCTTC	CASSPGQGSYGYTF
TRBV19	TRBJ1-3	16	NA	NA	TGTGCCAGTAGTGGCGGTCCTGGCTGGCTGGGAAACACCATATATTTT	CASSGGPGWLGNTIYF
TRBV5-1	TRBJ2-1	16	TRBD2	once	TGCGCCAGCAGTTCTAGCGGGGGGGTGACCTACAATGAGCAGTTCTTC	CASSSSGGVTYNEQFF
TRBV5-1	TRBJ1-1	17	NA	NA	TGCGCCAGCAGCCCGGTCGCCGAGGAACAGGGTGACGCTGAAGCTTTCTTT	CASSPVAEEQGDAEAFF
TRBV10-3	TRBJ2-7	12	TRBD1	NA	TGTGCCATCAGGGGGACAGGTTACGAGCAGTACTTC	CAIRGTGYEQYF
TRBV25-1	TRBJ1-2	14	TRBD1	NA	TGTGCCAGCAGTAATCAGGGGGCGAACTATGGCTACACCTTC	CASSNQGANYGYTF
TRBV11-3	TRBJ2-2	17	TRBD1	NA	TGTGCCAGCAGCTTAGACCAGGGACAGGAAAACACCGGGGAGCTGTTTTTT	CASSLDQGQENTGELFF
TRBV11-3	TRBJ2-7	14	NA	NA	TGTGCCAGCAGCTCAGAGGGACAACACTACGAGCAGTACTTC	CASSSEGQHYEQYF
TRBV9	TRBJ2-3	15	NA	NA	TGTGCCAGCAGCGTAGTGGATTACAGCACAGATACGCAGTATTTT	CASSVVDYSTDTQYF
TRBV5-1	TRBJ2-7	14	NA	NA	TGCGCCAGCAGCTTGGATCCTCCCTCCTACGAGCAGTACTTC	CASSLDPPSYEQYF
TRBV28	TRBJ1-2	14	NA	NA	TGTGCCAGCGCTGGACCCGGGACTCTCTATGGCTACACCTTC	CASAGPGTLYGYTF
TRBV4-2	TRBJ1-2	14	TRBD1	NA	TGTGCCAGCAGCCAGGGACAGGGGGCACTGGGCTACACCTTC	CASSQGQGALGYTF
TRBV5-6	TRBJ1-3	14	TRBD1	once	TGTGCCAGCAGCTTGGGACAGGGGGCAAACACCATATATTTT	CASSLGQGANTIYF
TRBV4-3	TRBJ1-5	13	NA	NA	TGCGCCAGCAGCCAAGAGATTGGGAGGGCCCAGCATTTT	CASSQEIGRAQHF